This entry lists 9 T cell receptor beta chains sequenced from one sample in a study of CD8+CD57+ T cells in acquired aplastic anemia. Whoever was chosen for sequencing had shown CD8+CD57+ cell expansion by flow cytometry. Genomic DNA was employed as the template in profiling TCR beta VDJ and CDR3. TCRdb re-derived calls from the reads in MiXCR, one entry per CDR3 protein. The repertoire holds some 170,000 distinct CDR3 sequences, with under 55% as singletons. Material: sorted CD4+, CD8+, or CD8+CD57+ T cells (not recorded which) from PBMCs. The receptors originated from a human donor with aplastic anemia.

This clonotype was found many times. This rearrangement joins TRBV12-3 or TRBV12-4 to TRBJ2-2; D is possibly TRBD1 (5 bases). V lost 4 bases to trimming and J lost 5 bases, with 11 bases between them. The CDR3 contains 14 residues. CDR3 residues: CASSWGDTTGELFF. Here the CDR3 DNA reads TGTGCCAGCAGTTGGGGCGATACTACCGGGGAGCTGTTTTTT.

The chain has TRBV12-3 or TRBV12-4 and TRBJ2-7; 7 bases match TRBD1. The V segment lost 4 bases and the J segment 5 bases; nucleotides outside the gene matches: 11. This CDR3 spans 15 amino acids. CDR3 DNA: TGTGCCAGCAGTTCGGACCGACAGGGCATTGACGAGCAGTACTTC. This translates into CASSSDRQGIDEQYF.

This clonotype has just a few counts. V usage is TRBV4-3 and J usage is TRBJ2-1; D may correspond to TRBD1 or TRBD2 (5 bases each). Germline-derived CDR1 and CDR2 are LGHNA and YSLEER. CDR3 length: 15 residues. V lost 3 bases and J 5 bases, leaving 14 bases between the germline ends. The CDR3 DNA follows: TGCGCCAGCAGCCACGTCCGGGACCCTGACAATGAGCAGTTCTTC. Translated: CASSHVRDPDNEQFF.

Notes on this clonotype: Being one base from a much bigger clone, this may be a read error. This chain uses TRBV12-3 or TRBV12-4 with TRBJ1-5, with TRBD1 identical over 10 bases. The CDR3 has 15 residues. CDR3 nucleotides: TGTGCCAACAGTTTGGGGACAGGGGCCCCACGGCCCCAGCATTTT. Translated: CANSLGTGAPRPQHF.

With respect to this clonotype: A much larger clone differs by one base, so this may be a read error. The genes are TRBV5-4 and TRBJ1-5; 7 nucleotides line up with TRBD1. CDR3 length equals 15 residues. Germline CDR1 SGHNT, CDR2 YYREEE (reference sequence). In nucleotides, the CDR3 is TGTGCCAGCGGCTTGGCAGGGACAGCCCCTAGGCCCCAGCATTTT. Translation gives CASGLAGTAPRPQHF.

This rearrangement joins TRBV11-2 to TRBJ2-7, with D possibly matching TRBD1 (6 bases). The germline gives CDR1 SGHAT, CDR2 FQNNGV. The CDR3 consists of 14 residues. V was cut by 4 bases and J by 0 bases, with 10 bases left in between. This CDR3 is CASSSLGGSYEQYF. The CDR3 region has the DNA TGTGCCAGCAGCTCATTAGGGGGCTCCTACGAGCAGTACTTC.

This clonotype was observed at least ten times. This chain uses TRBV10-3 with TRBJ2-5; 7 bases match TRBD2. This CDR3 has 13 residues. The germline V gene encodes CDR1 ENHRY and CDR2 SYGVKD. V gave up 10 bases and J gave up 0 bases; unmatched junction bases: 5. CDR3 DNA sequence: TGTGCCACCTGGGGGGGTGACCAAGAGACCCAGTACTTC. Translation: CATWGGDQETQYF.

At least ten counts were recorded for this clonotype. The V and J genes are TRBV6-5 and TRBJ1-2; tentatively, D is TRBD1 (5 bases). V was shortened by 2 bases and J by 1 base, with 14 bases between the two germline ends. Looked up from germline, CDR1 is MNHEY and CDR2 is SVGAGI. The CDR3 extends over 16 amino acids. The CDR3 DNA follows: TGTGCCAGCAGTTACATTGGGGCCAGCCTTAACTATGGCTACACCTTC. It is translated as CASSYIGASLNYGYTF.

This sequence joins TRBV25-1 and TRBJ1-2; D uncertain. Germline loops: CDR1 MGHDK, CDR2 SYGVNS. Trimming stripped 1 base from V and 5 bases from J, with 8 bases between. This CDR3 spans 13 amino acids. This chain's CDR3 is CASSESGFYGYTF. The CDR3 nucleotides read TGTGCCAGCAGTGAATCCGGGTTTTATGGCTACACCTTC.